This record looks at one T cell receptor beta chain sequence and its context. Germline lookup yields CDR1 MNHNS and CDR2 SASEGT. The CDR3 spans 15 residues. V dropped 7 bases and J dropped 2 bases, with 15 bases sitting between them. This record comes from a study of cytomegalovirus exposure and HLA in healthy donors. PCR used 60 Vbeta primers and 13 Jbeta primers. Sequenced by immunoSEQ multiplex PCR; TCRdb stores in-frame clones only, minus some. The sample records roughly 190,000 clones, 80% to 85% being singletons. Material: PBMCs. The receptor was isolated from a man in his forties in good health and CMV-seropositive. This chain links TRBV6-1 with TRBJ1-3, with D unclear. CDR3: CASTPSGGAGNTIYF. The CDR3 DNA is TGTGCCAGCACACCATCTGGCGGCGCTGGAAACACCATATATTTT.